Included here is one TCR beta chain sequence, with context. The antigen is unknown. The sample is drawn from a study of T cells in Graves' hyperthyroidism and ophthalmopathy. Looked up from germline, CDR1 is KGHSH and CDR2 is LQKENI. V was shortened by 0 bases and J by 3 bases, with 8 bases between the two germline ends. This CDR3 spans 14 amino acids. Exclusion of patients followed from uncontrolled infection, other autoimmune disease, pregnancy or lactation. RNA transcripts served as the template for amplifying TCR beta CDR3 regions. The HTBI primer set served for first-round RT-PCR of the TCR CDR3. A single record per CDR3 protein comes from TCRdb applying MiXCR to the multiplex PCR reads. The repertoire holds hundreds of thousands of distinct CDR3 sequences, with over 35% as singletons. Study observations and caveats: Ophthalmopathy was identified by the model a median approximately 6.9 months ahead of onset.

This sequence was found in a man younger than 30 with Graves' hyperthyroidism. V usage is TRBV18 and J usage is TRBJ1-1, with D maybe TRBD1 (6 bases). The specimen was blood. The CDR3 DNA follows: TGTGCCAGCTCACCACCGAACAGGGACACTGAAGCTTTCTTT. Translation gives CASSPPNRDTEAFF.